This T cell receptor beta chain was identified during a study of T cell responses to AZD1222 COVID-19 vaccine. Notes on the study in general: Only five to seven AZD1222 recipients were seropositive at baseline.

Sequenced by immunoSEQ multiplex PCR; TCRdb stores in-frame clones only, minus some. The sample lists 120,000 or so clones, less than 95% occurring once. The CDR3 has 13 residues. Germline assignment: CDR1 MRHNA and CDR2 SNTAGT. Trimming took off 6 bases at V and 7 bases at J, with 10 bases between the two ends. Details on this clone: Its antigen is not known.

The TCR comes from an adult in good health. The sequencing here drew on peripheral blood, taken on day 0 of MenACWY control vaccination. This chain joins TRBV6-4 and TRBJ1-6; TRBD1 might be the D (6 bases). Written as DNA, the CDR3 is TGTGCCAGCAGGACAGGAGTAAATTCACCCCTCCACTTT. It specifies CASRTGVNSPLHF.